At least ten counts were recorded for the clone carrying this T cell receptor beta chain. Time point of the sample: newly diagnosed GD, antithyroid drugs for less than 3 months. Making the TCR library involved RNA that had been extracted from PBMCs. Germline V CDR1 and CDR2: SNHLY, FYNNEI. This CDR3 contains 13 residues. V lost 3 bases and J lost 3, with 9 bases in between. The data originate from a study of regulatory T cells in long-lasting Graves disease. Investigators prepared the TCR beta libraries by applying iRepertoire HTBI primers and Arm-PCR of CDR3 regions. A single record per CDR3 protein comes from TCRdb applying MiXCR to the multiplex PCR reads. The profile shows about 540,000 distinct CDR3 sequences, around an eighth of them singletons. These data also formed part of another study, on T cells in Graves' hyperthyroidism and ophthalmopathy. That work adds: A patient was excluded if there was uncontrolled infection, other autoimmune disease, pregnancy or lactation.

The chain links TRBV2 to TRBJ2-7; TRBD2 is a possible D gene (5 bases). Here the sequenced sample was peripheral blood mononuclear cells (PBMCs), taken at new diagnosis, from a patient treated with antithyroid drugs. The sequence was collected from a man aged 25-45 years with Graves disease. CDR3 loop: CASSDGVNYEQYF. The CDR3 DNA sequence: TGTGCCAGCAGTGACGGGGTGAACTACGAGCAGTACTTC.